Listed below are T cell receptor beta chains from one sample, sequenced in a study of OX40 agonist ivuxolimab in advanced cancers. The assay was immunoSEQ multiplex PCR, and TCRdb's table has in-frame clones only and misses some. The table includes around 38,000 clones, around 82% detected once. This material consisted of CD4+ or CD8+ T cells sorted from blood, taken in a trial of the OX40 agonist ivuxolimab. Source of these receptors: an adult with an advanced solid tumor such as melanoma, head and neck, liver or kidney cancer. Each CDR3 is given with its conserved first and last residue. The D gene is left open where the match is weak. Some rows mark clone size as missing; the rest say once, few, many or name a class of expanded clone.

d_gene: TRBD2
abundance: -
v_gene: TRBV7-7
j_gene: TRBJ2-1
CDR3nt: TGTGCCAGCAGCTTAGAGCCCCAGGGAGGGAATGAGCAGTTCTTC
CDR3aa: CASSLEPQGGNEQFF

d_gene: -
abundance: -
v_gene: TRBV6-6
j_gene: TRBJ1-1
CDR3nt: TGTGCCAGCAGTTACGCGATGAACACTGAAGCTTTCTTT
CDR3aa: CASSYAMNTEAFF

d_gene: -
abundance: -
v_gene: TRBV6-1
j_gene: TRBJ1-1
CDR3nt: TGTGCCAGCAGTGAGTTGGTGGTAGGGAGTTACACTGAAGCTTTCTTT
CDR3aa: CASSELVVGSYTEAFF

d_gene: -
abundance: once
v_gene: TRBV6-4
j_gene: TRBJ1-4
CDR3nt: TGTGCCAGCAGTGACGTCAAATCAACTAATGAAAAACTGTTTTTT
CDR3aa: CASSDVKSTNEKLFF

d_gene: TRBD2
abundance: -
v_gene: TRBV2
j_gene: TRBJ2-2
CDR3nt: TGTGCCAGCAGTTTGGGGGGGATGGGCACCGGGGAGCTGTTTTTT
CDR3aa: CASSLGGMGTGELFF

d_gene: -
abundance: -
v_gene: TRBV10-3
j_gene: TRBJ1-5
CDR3nt: TGTGCCATCAGTGACGCAGGACATCAGCCCCAGCATTTT
CDR3aa: CAISDAGHQPQHF

d_gene: TRBD2
abundance: -
v_gene: TRBV10-2
j_gene: TRBJ2-3
CDR3nt: TGCGCCAGCAGTGGGCTAGCGGGAGTTAATGATACGCAGTATTTT
CDR3aa: CASSGLAGVNDTQYF

d_gene: -
abundance: once
v_gene: TRBV20-1
j_gene: TRBJ2-1
CDR3nt: TGCAGTGCCGAGGTTTACAATGAGCAGTTCTTC
CDR3aa: CSAEVYNEQFF

d_gene: -
abundance: -
v_gene: TRBV7-8
j_gene: TRBJ2-2
CDR3nt: TGTGCCAGCAGGTCCGGGGGCATGTCCGGGGAGCTGTTTTTT
CDR3aa: CASRSGGMSGELFF

d_gene: -
abundance: -
v_gene: TRBV6-1
j_gene: TRBJ1-5
CDR3nt: TGTGCCAGCAGTGACTTAAGACAGGCAATTAGCAATCAGCCCCAGCATTTT
CDR3aa: CASSDLRQAISNQPQHF

d_gene: -
abundance: -
v_gene: TRBV18
j_gene: TRBJ1-3
CDR3nt: TGTGCCAGCTCACCAGGGCAACTATCTTCTGGAAACACCATATATTTT
CDR3aa: CASSPGQLSSGNTIYF

d_gene: -
abundance: -
v_gene: TRBV9
j_gene: TRBJ2-7
CDR3nt: TGTGCCAGCAGCGCCGGGACAACCTACGAGCAGTACTTC
CDR3aa: CASSAGTTYEQYF

d_gene: TRBD2
abundance: -
v_gene: TRBV7-6
j_gene: TRBJ2-1
CDR3nt: TGTGCCAGCAGCCTAGCGGGAATGTACAATGAGCAGTTCTTC
CDR3aa: CASSLAGMYNEQFF

d_gene: TRBD1
abundance: -
v_gene: TRBV5-4
j_gene: TRBJ2-7
CDR3nt: TGTGCCAGCAGCCAAAGACAGGGTATCAACGAGCAGTACTTC
CDR3aa: CASSQRQGINEQYF

d_gene: TRBD1
abundance: -
v_gene: TRBV30
j_gene: TRBJ1-1
CDR3nt: TGTGCCTGGAGTCGTCTAGTAGGGGGCGGCACTGAAGCTTTCTTT
CDR3aa: CAWSRLVGGGTEAFF

d_gene: -
abundance: -
v_gene: TRBV7-9
j_gene: TRBJ2-3
CDR3nt: TGTGCCAGCAGCCAGGAGAGTCCCGGGGAGTATTTT
CDR3aa: CASSQESPGEYF

d_gene: TRBD1
abundance: -
v_gene: TRBV7-9
j_gene: TRBJ2-2
CDR3nt: TGTGCCAGCAGCTCTCCAGGGGGAATAGCGAACACCGGGGAGCTGTTTTTT
CDR3aa: CASSSPGGIANTGELFF

d_gene: -
abundance: -
v_gene: TRBV7-3
j_gene: TRBJ2-7
CDR3nt: TGTGCCAGCAGCCCCCGGACAGCCCTCTACGAGCAGTACTTC
CDR3aa: CASSPRTALYEQYF

d_gene: -
abundance: -
v_gene: TRBV2
j_gene: TRBJ1-1
CDR3nt: TGTGCCAGCAGTGCGAACTGGGGCACTGAAGCTTTCTTT
CDR3aa: CASSANWGTEAFF

d_gene: TRBD1
abundance: once
v_gene: TRBV7-2
j_gene: TRBJ1-5
CDR3nt: TGTGCCAGCAGCTTGAGGGGGACAGGGCGGAATCAGCCCCAGCATTTT
CDR3aa: CASSLRGTGRNQPQHF

d_gene: TRBD1
abundance: once
v_gene: TRBV19
j_gene: TRBJ2-5
CDR3nt: TGTGCCAGTAGTATAGGGACAGGGGCCCCTCAAGAGACCCAGTACTTC
CDR3aa: CASSIGTGAPQETQYF

d_gene: -
abundance: -
v_gene: TRBV7-2
j_gene: TRBJ2-7
CDR3nt: TGTGCCAGCAGCTCCCCTGGACGCGAGCAGTACTTC
CDR3aa: CASSSPGREQYF

d_gene: TRBD1
abundance: -
v_gene: TRBV12-5
j_gene: TRBJ1-5
CDR3nt: TGTGCTAGTGGTTTGGGAATCTACGGGACAGGCAATCAGCCCCAGCATTTT
CDR3aa: CASGLGIYGTGNQPQHF

d_gene: -
abundance: -
v_gene: TRBV6-1
j_gene: TRBJ2-3
CDR3nt: TGTGCCAGCAGTGAACTTAGGACAGACACAGATACGCAGTATTTT
CDR3aa: CASSELRTDTDTQYF

d_gene: -
abundance: once
v_gene: TRBV29-1
j_gene: TRBJ2-1
CDR3nt: TGCAGCGTTGAGGGGGGGGCTATCTACAATGAGCAGTTCTTC
CDR3aa: CSVEGGAIYNEQFF

d_gene: -
abundance: once
v_gene: TRBV7-9
j_gene: TRBJ2-1
CDR3nt: TGTGCCAGCAGCCCCCTTGACGTCGGAACTTACAATGAGCAGTTCTTC
CDR3aa: CASSPLDVGTYNEQFF

d_gene: TRBD1
abundance: -
v_gene: TRBV30
j_gene: TRBJ2-4
CDR3nt: TGTGCCTCCCGGGACAGTCCAGCCAAAAACATTCAGTACTTC
CDR3aa: CASRDSPAKNIQYF

d_gene: TRBD1
abundance: once
v_gene: TRBV7-2
j_gene: TRBJ2-5
CDR3nt: TGTGCCAGCAGCCCCTCAGGAAGGGGGCGGTTTTTGACACACGAGACCCAGTACTTC
CDR3aa: CASSPSGRGRFLTHETQYF

d_gene: TRBD2
abundance: -
v_gene: TRBV5-8
j_gene: TRBJ2-7
CDR3nt: TGTGCCAGCAGCCATTCCTCCGGGACTATCTCCTACGAGCAGTACTTC
CDR3aa: CASSHSSGTISYEQYF

d_gene: TRBD1
abundance: once
v_gene: TRBV27
j_gene: TRBJ2-3
CDR3nt: TGTGCCAGCAGTCCTCACAGGGGGTCGACAGATACGCAGTATTTT
CDR3aa: CASSPHRGSTDTQYF

d_gene: -
abundance: -
v_gene: TRBV5-5
j_gene: TRBJ1-2
CDR3nt: TGTGCCAGCAGCCACGACACATATAATAACTATGGCTACACCTTC
CDR3aa: CASSHDTYNNYGYTF

d_gene: TRBD2
abundance: -
v_gene: TRBV5-1
j_gene: TRBJ2-1
CDR3nt: TGCGCCAGCAGCCCCCTAGCGGGAGGGATCAATGAGCAGTTCTTC
CDR3aa: CASSPLAGGINEQFF

d_gene: -
abundance: few
v_gene: TRBV11-2
j_gene: TRBJ2-7
CDR3nt: TGTGCCAGCAGCTTAGAGTCGGGAAGCTCCTACGAGCAGTACTTC
CDR3aa: CASSLESGSSYEQYF

d_gene: TRBD2
abundance: -
v_gene: TRBV7-9
j_gene: TRBJ2-1
CDR3nt: TGTGCCAGCAGCTTAGGCATGGGACTAGTTGACAGCGATGAGCAGTTCTTC
CDR3aa: CASSLGMGLVDSDEQFF

d_gene: -
abundance: -
v_gene: TRBV5-1
j_gene: TRBJ1-5
CDR3nt: TGCGCCAGCAGCTTGTCAGGGGGCAATCAGCCCCAGCATTTT
CDR3aa: CASSLSGGNQPQHF

d_gene: -
abundance: once
v_gene: TRBV29-1
j_gene: TRBJ1-5
CDR3nt: TGCAGCGTTGAAATTTCAGGGGATCAGCCCCAGCATTTT
CDR3aa: CSVEISGDQPQHF

d_gene: -
abundance: once
v_gene: TRBV19
j_gene: TRBJ2-7
CDR3nt: TGTGCCAGTAGTATCCCCACAGGTAAAGTAGGCTACGAGCAGTACTTC
CDR3aa: CASSIPTGKVGYEQYF

d_gene: -
abundance: -
v_gene: TRBV10-1
j_gene: TRBJ1-1
CDR3nt: TGCGCCAGCAGTGCGATGGCGGACACTGAAGCTTTCTTT
CDR3aa: CASSAMADTEAFF

d_gene: -
abundance: -
v_gene: TRBV7-9
j_gene: TRBJ1-3
CDR3nt: TGTGCCAGCACCTCGGAACAGGGAGGAAACACCATATATTTT
CDR3aa: CASTSEQGGNTIYF

d_gene: -
abundance: -
v_gene: TRBV2
j_gene: TRBJ1-3
CDR3nt: TGTGCCAGCACCCCTAGAGTGCGGGGAGCTGGAAACACCATATATTTT
CDR3aa: CASTPRVRGAGNTIYF

d_gene: TRBD2
abundance: once
v_gene: TRBV9
j_gene: TRBJ2-3
CDR3nt: TGTGCCAGCAGCCTCGCCCAAACTAGCGGGAGGTGGTTTCGCACAGATACGCAGTATTTT
CDR3aa: CASSLAQTSGRWFRTDTQYF

d_gene: TRBD2
abundance: -
v_gene: TRBV5-1
j_gene: TRBJ2-7
CDR3nt: TGCGCCAGCAGCTTCGCGGGAGCGTACGAGCAGTACTTC
CDR3aa: CASSFAGAYEQYF

d_gene: -
abundance: -
v_gene: TRBV29-1
j_gene: TRBJ1-1
CDR3nt: TGCAGCGTTGAACAGGGTTTGAACACTGAAGCTTTCTTT
CDR3aa: CSVEQGLNTEAFF